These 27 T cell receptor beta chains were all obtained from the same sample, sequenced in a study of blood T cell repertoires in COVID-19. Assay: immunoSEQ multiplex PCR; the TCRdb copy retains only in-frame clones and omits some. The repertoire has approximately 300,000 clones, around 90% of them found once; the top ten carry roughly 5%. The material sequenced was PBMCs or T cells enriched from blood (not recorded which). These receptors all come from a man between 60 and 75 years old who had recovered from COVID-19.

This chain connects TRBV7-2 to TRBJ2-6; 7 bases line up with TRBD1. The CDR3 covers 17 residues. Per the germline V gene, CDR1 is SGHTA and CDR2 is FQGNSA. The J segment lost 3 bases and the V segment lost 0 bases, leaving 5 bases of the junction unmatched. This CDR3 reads CASSLAAGGYGANVLTF. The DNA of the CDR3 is TGTGCCAGCAGCTTAGCGGCAGGGGGATATGGGGCCAACGTCCTGACTTTC.

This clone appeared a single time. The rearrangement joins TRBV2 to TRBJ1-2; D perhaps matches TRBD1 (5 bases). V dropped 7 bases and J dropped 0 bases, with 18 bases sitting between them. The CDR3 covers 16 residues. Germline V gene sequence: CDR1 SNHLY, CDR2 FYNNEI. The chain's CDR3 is CASKGWQGRANYGYTF. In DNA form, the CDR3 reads TGTGCCAGCAAAGGGTGGCAGGGAAGAGCTAACTATGGCTACACCTTC.

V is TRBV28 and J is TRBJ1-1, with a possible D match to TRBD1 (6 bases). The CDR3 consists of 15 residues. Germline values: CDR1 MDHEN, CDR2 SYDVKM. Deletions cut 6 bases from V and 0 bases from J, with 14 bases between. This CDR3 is CASSQPQGLNTEAFF. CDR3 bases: TGTGCCAGCAGCCAGCCACAGGGCTTGAACACTGAAGCTTTCTTT.

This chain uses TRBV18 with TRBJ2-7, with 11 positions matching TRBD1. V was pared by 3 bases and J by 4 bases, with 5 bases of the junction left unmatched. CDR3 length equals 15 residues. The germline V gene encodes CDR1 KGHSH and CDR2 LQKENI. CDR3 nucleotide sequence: TGTGCCAGCTCACCCCTCGGGACAGGGGGATACGAGCAGTACTTC. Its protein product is CASSPLGTGGYEQYF.

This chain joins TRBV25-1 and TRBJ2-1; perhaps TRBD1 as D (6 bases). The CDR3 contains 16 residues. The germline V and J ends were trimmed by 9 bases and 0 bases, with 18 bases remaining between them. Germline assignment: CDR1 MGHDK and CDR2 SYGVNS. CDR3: CARRNRELPSYNEQFF. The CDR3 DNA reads TGTGCCAGAAGAAACAGGGAACTACCCTCCTACAATGAGCAGTTCTTC.

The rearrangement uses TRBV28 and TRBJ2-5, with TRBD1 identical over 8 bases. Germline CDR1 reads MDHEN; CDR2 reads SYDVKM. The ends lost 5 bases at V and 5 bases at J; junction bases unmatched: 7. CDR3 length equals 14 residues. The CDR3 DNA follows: TGTGCCAGCAGTCTGGGACAGGTGAGGGAGACCCAGTACTTC. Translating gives CASSLGQVRETQYF.

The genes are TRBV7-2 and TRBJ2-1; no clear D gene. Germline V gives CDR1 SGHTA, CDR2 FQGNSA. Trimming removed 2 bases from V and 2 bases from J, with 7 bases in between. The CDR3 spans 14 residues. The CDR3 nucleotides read TGTGCCAGCAGCTTACAGACTCCCTACAATGAGCAGTTCTTC. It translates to CASSLQTPYNEQFF.

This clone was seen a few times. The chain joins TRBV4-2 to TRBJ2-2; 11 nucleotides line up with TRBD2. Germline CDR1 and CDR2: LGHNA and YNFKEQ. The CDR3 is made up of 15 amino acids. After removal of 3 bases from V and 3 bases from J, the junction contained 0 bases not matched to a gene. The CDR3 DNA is TGTGCCAGCAGCCAGACTAGCGGGGACACCGGGGAGCTGTTTTTT. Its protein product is CASSQTSGDTGELFF.

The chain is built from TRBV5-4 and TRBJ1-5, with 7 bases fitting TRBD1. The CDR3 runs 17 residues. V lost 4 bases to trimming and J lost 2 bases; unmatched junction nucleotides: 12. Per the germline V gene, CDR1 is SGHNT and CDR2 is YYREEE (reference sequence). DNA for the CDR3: TGTGCCAGCAGCCTCTTCGACAGGGACGGTCGCAATCAGCCCCAGCATTTT. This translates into CASSLFDRDGRNQPQHF.

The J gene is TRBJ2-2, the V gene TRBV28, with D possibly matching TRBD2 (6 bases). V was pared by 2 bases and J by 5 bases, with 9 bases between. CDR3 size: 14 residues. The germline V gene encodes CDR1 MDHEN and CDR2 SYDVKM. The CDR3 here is CASSLGLRTGELFF. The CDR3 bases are TGTGCCAGCAGTTTAGGACTAAGAACCGGGGAGCTGTTTTTT.

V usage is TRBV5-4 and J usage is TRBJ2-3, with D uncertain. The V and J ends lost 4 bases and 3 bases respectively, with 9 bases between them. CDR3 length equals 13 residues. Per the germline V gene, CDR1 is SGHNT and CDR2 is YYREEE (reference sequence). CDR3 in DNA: TGTGCCAGCAGCAACCAGGCAACAGATACGCAGTATTTT. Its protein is CASSNQATDTQYF.

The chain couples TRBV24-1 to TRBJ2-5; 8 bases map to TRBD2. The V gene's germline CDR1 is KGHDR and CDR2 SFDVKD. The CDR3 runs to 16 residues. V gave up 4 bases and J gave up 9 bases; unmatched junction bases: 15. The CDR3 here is CATSDSGTRNIRAQYF. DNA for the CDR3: TGTGCCACCAGTGACTCCGGGACTAGAAACATCCGGGCCCAGTACTTC.

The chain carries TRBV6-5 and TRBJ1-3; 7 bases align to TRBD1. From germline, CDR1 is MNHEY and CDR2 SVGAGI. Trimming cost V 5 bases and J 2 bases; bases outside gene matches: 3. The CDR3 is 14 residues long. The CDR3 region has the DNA TGTGCCAGCAGTCGGACAGGCCCTGGAAACACCATATATTTT. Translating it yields CASSRTGPGNTIYF.

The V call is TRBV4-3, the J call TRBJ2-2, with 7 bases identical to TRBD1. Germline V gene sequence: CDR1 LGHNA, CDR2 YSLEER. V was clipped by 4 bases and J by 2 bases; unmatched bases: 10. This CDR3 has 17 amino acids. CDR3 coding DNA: TGCGCCAGCAGCCCCCATCCCGGGACAGAAAACACCGGGGAGCTGTTTTTT. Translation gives CASSPHPGTENTGELFF.

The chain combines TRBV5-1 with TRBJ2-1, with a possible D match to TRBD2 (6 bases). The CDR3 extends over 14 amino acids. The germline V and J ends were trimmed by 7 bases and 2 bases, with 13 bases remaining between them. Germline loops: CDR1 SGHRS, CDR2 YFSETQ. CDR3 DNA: TGCGCCAGCCACGGGGAGGACACCTACAATGAGCAGTTCTTC. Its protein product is CASHGEDTYNEQFF.

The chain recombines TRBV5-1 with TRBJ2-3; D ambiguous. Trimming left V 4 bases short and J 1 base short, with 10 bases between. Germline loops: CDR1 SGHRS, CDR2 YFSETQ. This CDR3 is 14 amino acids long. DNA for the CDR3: TGCGCCAGCAGCCCCGACTTGGGCACAGATACGCAGTATTTT. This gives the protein CASSPDLGTDTQYF.

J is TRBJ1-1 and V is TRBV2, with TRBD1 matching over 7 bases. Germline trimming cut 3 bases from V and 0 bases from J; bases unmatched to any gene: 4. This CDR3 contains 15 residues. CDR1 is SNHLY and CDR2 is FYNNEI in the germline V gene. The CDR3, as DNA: TGTGCCAGCAGTGACCGACAGGGCCTGAACACTGAAGCTTTCTTT. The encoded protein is CASSDRQGLNTEAFF.

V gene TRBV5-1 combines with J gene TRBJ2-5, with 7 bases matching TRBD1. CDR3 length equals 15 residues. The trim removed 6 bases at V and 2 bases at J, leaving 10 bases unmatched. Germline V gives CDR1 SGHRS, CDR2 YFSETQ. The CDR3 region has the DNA TGCGCCAGCATCCTAGGGGGCAGGAATCAAGAGACCCAGTACTTC. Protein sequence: CASILGGRNQETQYF.

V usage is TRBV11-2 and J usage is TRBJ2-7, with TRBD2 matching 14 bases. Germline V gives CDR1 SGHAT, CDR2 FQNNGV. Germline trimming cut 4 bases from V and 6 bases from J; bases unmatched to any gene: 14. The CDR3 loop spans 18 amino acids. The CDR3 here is CASSSGTSGSELSLEQYF. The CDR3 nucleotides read TGTGCCAGCAGCTCCGGGACTAGCGGGAGTGAATTATCACTCGAGCAGTACTTC.

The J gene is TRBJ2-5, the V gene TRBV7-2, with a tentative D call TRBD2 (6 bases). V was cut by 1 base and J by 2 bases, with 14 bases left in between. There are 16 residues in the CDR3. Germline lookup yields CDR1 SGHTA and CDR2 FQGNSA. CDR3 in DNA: TGTGCCAGCAGCTTAGTTGGAGGGATAAGTCAAGAGACCCAGTACTTC. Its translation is CASSLVGGISQETQYF. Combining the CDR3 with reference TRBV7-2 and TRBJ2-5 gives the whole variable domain GAGVSQSPSNKVTEKGKDVELRCDPISGHTALYWYRQSLGQGLEFLIYFQGNSAPDKSGLPSDRFSAERTGGSVSTLTIQRTQQEDSAVYLCASSLVGGISQETQYFGPGTRLLVL.

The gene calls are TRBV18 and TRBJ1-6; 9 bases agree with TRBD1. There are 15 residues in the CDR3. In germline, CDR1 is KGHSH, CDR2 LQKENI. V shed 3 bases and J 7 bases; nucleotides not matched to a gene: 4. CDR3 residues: CASSPRTGENSPLHF. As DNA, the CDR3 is TGTGCCAGCTCACCCCGGACAGGGGAGAATTCACCCCTCCACTTT. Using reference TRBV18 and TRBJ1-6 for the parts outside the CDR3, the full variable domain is NAGVMQNPRHLVRRRGQEARLRCSPMKGHSHVYWYRQLPEEGLKFMVYLQKENIIDESGMPKERFSAEFPKEGPSILRIQQVVRGDSAAYFCASSPRTGENSPLHFGNGTRLTVT.

The CDR3 DNA reads as TGTGCCAGCTCTACTGACAGGCTAAATCAGCCCCAGCATTTT. Its protein is CASSTDRLNQPQHF. The chain combines TRBV19 with TRBJ1-5; weak D call: TRBD1 (6 bases). Between the trimmed V and J ends, which lost 9 bases and 4 bases, there was a span of 16 bases. The V gene's germline CDR1 is LNHDA and CDR2 SQIVND (reference sequence). The CDR3 sequence is 14 residues long. Full variable domain (missing parts from reference TRBV19 and TRBJ1-5): DGGITQSPKYLFRKEGQNVTLSCEQNLNHDAMYWYRQDPGQGLRLIYYSQIVNDFQKGDIAEGYSVSREKKESFPLTVTSAQKNPTAFYLCASSTDRLNQPQHFGDGTRLSIL.

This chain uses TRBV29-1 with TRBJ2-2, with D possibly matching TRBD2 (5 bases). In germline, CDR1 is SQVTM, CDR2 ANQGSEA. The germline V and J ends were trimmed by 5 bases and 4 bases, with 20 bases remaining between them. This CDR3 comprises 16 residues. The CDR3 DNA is TGCAGCGTTCTCCCGGGGATGGGCGTCATCACCGGGGAGCTGTTTTTT. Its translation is CSVLPGMGVITGELFF.

CDR3 bases: TGTGCCAGCAGTGATCAGCGGGGCATCTACGAGCAGTACTTC. Its translation: CASSDQRGIYEQYF. The chain combines TRBV2 with TRBJ2-7; 7 bases fit TRBD2. The J segment lost 3 bases and the V segment lost 3 bases, leaving 5 bases of the junction unmatched. Germline V gene sequence: CDR1 SNHLY, CDR2 FYNNEI. This CDR3 is 14 amino acids long. Full variable domain (missing parts from reference TRBV2 and TRBJ2-7): EPEVTQTPSHQVTQMGQEVILRCVPISNHLYFYWYRQILGQKVEFLVSFYNNEISEKSEIFDDQFSVERPDGSNFTLKIRSTKLEDSAMYFCASSDQRGIYEQYFGPGTRLTVT.

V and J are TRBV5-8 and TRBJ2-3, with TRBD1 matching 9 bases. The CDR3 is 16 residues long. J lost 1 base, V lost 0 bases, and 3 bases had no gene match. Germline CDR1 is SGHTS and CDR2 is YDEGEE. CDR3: CASSLGQGVGTDTQYF. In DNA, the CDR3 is TGTGCCAGCAGCTTGGGACAGGGGGTAGGCACAGATACGCAGTATTTT.

The CDR3 here is CASSYSAGSEKLFF. For the CDR3, the DNA is TGTGCCAGCAGTTACTCCGCAGGAAGTGAAAAACTGTTTTTT. The genes are TRBV6-5 and TRBJ1-4; D gene unclear. Deletions cut 0 bases from V and 7 bases from J, with 9 bases between. The CDR3 consists of 14 residues. Germline V gene data show CDR1 as MNHEY and CDR2 as SVGAGI.

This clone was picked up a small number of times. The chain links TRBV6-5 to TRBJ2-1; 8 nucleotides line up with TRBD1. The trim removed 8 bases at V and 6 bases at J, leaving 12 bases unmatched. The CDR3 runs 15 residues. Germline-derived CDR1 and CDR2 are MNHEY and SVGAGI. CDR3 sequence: CASSRPGQGSNEQFF. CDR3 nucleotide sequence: TGTGCCAGCTCACGACCAGGACAGGGATCCAATGAGCAGTTCTTC.